The rows below give T cell receptor beta chains drawn from one sample of a study of spatial heterogeneity in lung cancer. TCRdb fed the 5' RACE reads into MiXCR, producing one record per CDR3 protein. The profile shows around 87,000 distinct CDR3 sequences, roughly 12% of them singletons. Sequencing used PBMCs, obtained at surgery. The receptors here all came from a male donor with early-stage non-small cell lung cancer. The CDR3 runs from the conserved cysteine through the conserved F or W. The order of the fields is J gene, clone size, D gene, V gene, CDR3 DNA, CDR3 protein. D genes are given only for firm matches. Clone size is stated in some rows and not others, as once, few, many or a class when expanded.

j_gene: TRBJ1-5
abundance: .
d_gene: .
v_gene: TRBV7-2
CDR3nt: TGTGCCAGCAGCTTCCAGGATCAGCCCCAGCATTTT
CDR3aa: CASSFQDQPQHF

j_gene: TRBJ2-7
abundance: .
d_gene: TRBD1
v_gene: TRBV15
CDR3nt: TGTGCCACCAGCGGAGGGACAGGGGTCTCCTACGAGCAGTACTTC
CDR3aa: CATSGGTGVSYEQYF

j_gene: TRBJ2-3
abundance: .
d_gene: .
v_gene: TRBV7-2
CDR3nt: TGTGCCAGCAGCTTAGTTGTTGTCGGGACTCCTGGGGTCACAGATACGCAGTATTTT
CDR3aa: CASSLVVVGTPGVTDTQYF

j_gene: TRBJ2-1
abundance: .
d_gene: TRBD2
v_gene: TRBV7-2
CDR3nt: TGTGCCAGCAGCTTAGCCGCGACTAGCGGGATAAATGAGCAGTTCTTC
CDR3aa: CASSLAATSGINEQFF

j_gene: TRBJ2-7
abundance: .
d_gene: TRBD1
v_gene: TRBV7-9
CDR3nt: TGTGCCAGCAGCTCCGGACAGGGAATCCCCTCCTACGAGCAGTACTTC
CDR3aa: CASSSGQGIPSYEQYF

j_gene: TRBJ2-1
abundance: few
d_gene: .
v_gene: TRBV7-2
CDR3nt: TGTGCCAGCAGCCTAGGGGGGTTCTACAATGAGCAGTTCTTC
CDR3aa: CASSLGGFYNEQFF

j_gene: TRBJ2-5
abundance: .
d_gene: TRBD2
v_gene: TRBV27
CDR3nt: TGTGCCAGCAGTTCCCTAGCGGGAGGCGGGGAGACCCAGTACTTC
CDR3aa: CASSSLAGGGETQYF

j_gene: TRBJ2-7
abundance: few
d_gene: .
v_gene: TRBV20-1
CDR3nt: TGCAGTGTAAAACGAGGGGGCTCCTACGAGCAGTACTTC
CDR3aa: CSVKRGGSYEQYF

j_gene: TRBJ2-1
abundance: .
d_gene: TRBD2
v_gene: TRBV7-8
CDR3nt: TGTGCCAGCAGCTCGGGACTAGCGGGAGGGGGTGAGCAGTTCTTC
CDR3aa: CASSSGLAGGGEQFF

j_gene: TRBJ2-3
abundance: few
d_gene: .
v_gene: TRBV2
CDR3nt: TGTGCCAGCAGTGATTTTGGCGGATACACAGATACGCAGTATTTT
CDR3aa: CASSDFGGYTDTQYF

j_gene: TRBJ1-1
abundance: .
d_gene: .
v_gene: TRBV7-9
CDR3nt: TGTGCCAGCAGCTACGACGGCGCGGGGGCTGAAGCTTTCTTT
CDR3aa: CASSYDGAGAEAFF

j_gene: TRBJ1-4
abundance: .
d_gene: .
v_gene: TRBV3-1
CDR3nt: TGTGCCAGCCGGCGGGGAACTAATGAAAAACTGTTTTTT
CDR3aa: CASRRGTNEKLFF

j_gene: TRBJ2-1
abundance: many
d_gene: TRBD2
v_gene: TRBV7-3
CDR3nt: TGTGCCAGCAGCCTCCTAGGTAGCGGGGACAATGAGCAGTTCTTC
CDR3aa: CASSLLGSGDNEQFF

j_gene: TRBJ2-5
abundance: .
d_gene: TRBD1
v_gene: TRBV7-2
CDR3nt: TGTGCCAGCAGCCAGGACAGGGGGCGGGAGACCCAGTACTTC
CDR3aa: CASSQDRGRETQYF

j_gene: TRBJ1-3
abundance: .
d_gene: .
v_gene: TRBV6-7
CDR3nt: TGTGCCAGCCAAGACAGTCCTCAAGCCCGCTATGGAAACACCATATATTTT
CDR3aa: CASQDSPQARYGNTIYF

j_gene: TRBJ2-5
abundance: many
d_gene: .
v_gene: TRBV6-5
CDR3nt: TGTGCCAGCAGTTACTCGACAGCGATGTGGGAGACCCAGTACTTC
CDR3aa: CASSYSTAMWETQYF

j_gene: TRBJ1-2
abundance: .
d_gene: TRBD1
v_gene: TRBV11-1
CDR3nt: TGTGCCAGCAGCTCCGATTCAGGGGGCGCGATCCACACCTTC
CDR3aa: CASSSDSGGAIHTF

j_gene: TRBJ2-7
abundance: .
d_gene: .
v_gene: TRBV20-1
CDR3nt: TGCAGTGCTAGAGACGCCCTCCGACCAGCGGTCCACGAGCAGTACTTC
CDR3aa: CSARDALRPAVHEQYF

j_gene: TRBJ2-1
abundance: many
d_gene: .
v_gene: TRBV13
CDR3nt: TGTGCCAGCAGCTTAGGTCAGAACTCCTACAATGAGCAGTTCTTC
CDR3aa: CASSLGQNSYNEQFF

j_gene: TRBJ2-1
abundance: many
d_gene: .
v_gene: TRBV5-5
CDR3nt: TGTGCCAGCAGCCCACGGGGGGAGCAGTTCTTC
CDR3aa: CASSPRGEQFF

j_gene: TRBJ2-7
abundance: .
d_gene: .
v_gene: TRBV11-2
CDR3nt: TGTGCCAGCAGCTTTCGAGCGGGCACCTACGAGCAGTACTTC
CDR3aa: CASSFRAGTYEQYF

j_gene: TRBJ2-7
abundance: .
d_gene: .
v_gene: TRBV7-9
CDR3nt: TGTGCCAGCAGCTTAGTTCTCGGTGAAGCCTACGAGCAGTACTTC
CDR3aa: CASSLVLGEAYEQYF

j_gene: TRBJ1-5
abundance: few
d_gene: .
v_gene: TRBV28
CDR3nt: TGTGCCAGCAGCACTCTTACCGACGGGGGACAGCCCCAGCATTTT
CDR3aa: CASSTLTDGGQPQHF

j_gene: TRBJ1-1
abundance: many
d_gene: TRBD1
v_gene: TRBV7-2
CDR3nt: TGTGCCAGCAGCTTAGAGGGACAGGGCACTGAAGCTTTCTTT
CDR3aa: CASSLEGQGTEAFF

j_gene: TRBJ1-1
abundance: .
d_gene: .
v_gene: TRBV18
CDR3nt: TGTGCCAGCTCACCCCGCGGGGGAGTGAACACTGAAGCTTTCTTT
CDR3aa: CASSPRGGVNTEAFF